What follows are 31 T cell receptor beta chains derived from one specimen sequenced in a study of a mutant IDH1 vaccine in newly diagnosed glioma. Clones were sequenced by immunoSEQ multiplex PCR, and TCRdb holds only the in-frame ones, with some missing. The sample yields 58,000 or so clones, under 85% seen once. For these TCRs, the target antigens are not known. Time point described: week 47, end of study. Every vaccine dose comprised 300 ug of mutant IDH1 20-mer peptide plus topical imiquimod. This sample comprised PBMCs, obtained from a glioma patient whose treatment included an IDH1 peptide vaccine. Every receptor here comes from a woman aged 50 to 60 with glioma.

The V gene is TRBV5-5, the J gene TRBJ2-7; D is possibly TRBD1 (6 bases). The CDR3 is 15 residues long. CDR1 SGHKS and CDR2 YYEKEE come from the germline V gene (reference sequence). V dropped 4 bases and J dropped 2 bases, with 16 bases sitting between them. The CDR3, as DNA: TGTGCCAGCAGCCTCCGGACAGATACAACCTACGAGCAGTACTTC. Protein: CASSLRTDTTYEQYF. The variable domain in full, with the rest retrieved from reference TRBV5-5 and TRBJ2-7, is DAGVTQSPTHLIKTRGQQVTLRCSPISGHKSVSWYQQVLGQGPQFIFQYYEKEERGRGNFPDRFSARQFPNYSSELNVNALLLGDSALYLCASSLRTDTTYEQYFGPGTRLTVT.

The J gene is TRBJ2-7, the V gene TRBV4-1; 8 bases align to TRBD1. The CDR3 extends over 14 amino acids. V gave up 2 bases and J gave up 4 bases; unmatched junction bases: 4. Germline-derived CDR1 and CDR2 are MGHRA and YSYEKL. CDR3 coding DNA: TGCGCCAGCAGCCAACGTACAGGGGGTTACGAGCAGTACTTC. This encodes CASSQRTGGYEQYF.

DNA for the CDR3: TGCGCCAGCAGCTCTTTGGGGCCCACAGATACGCAGTATTTT. Its protein is CASSSLGPTDTQYF. V usage is TRBV5-1 and J usage is TRBJ2-3, with D possibly being TRBD1 (5 bases). CDR1 and CDR2 (germline): SGHRS, YFSETQ. Trimming left V 3 bases short and J 2 bases short, with 10 bases between. CDR3 length: 14 amino acids.

As DNA, the CDR3 is TGCGCCAGCAGTGGGACTAGCGGGGGACACACAGATACGCAGTATTTT. Its translation is CASSGTSGGHTDTQYF. This chain links TRBV4-1 with TRBJ2-3; 14 nucleotides line up with TRBD2. Looked up from germline, CDR1 is MGHRA and CDR2 is YSYEKL. J gave up 2 bases and V 6 bases, and 4 bases lay outside the gene matches. The CDR3 has 16 amino acids.

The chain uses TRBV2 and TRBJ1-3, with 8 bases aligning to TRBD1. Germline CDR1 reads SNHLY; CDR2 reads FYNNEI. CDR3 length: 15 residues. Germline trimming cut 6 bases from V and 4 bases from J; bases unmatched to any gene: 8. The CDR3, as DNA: TGTGCCAGCAGGGAACCCGGGACAGGAGGAAACACCATATATTTT. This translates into CASREPGTGGNTIYF. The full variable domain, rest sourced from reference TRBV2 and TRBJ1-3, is EPEVTQTPSHQVTQMGQEVILRCVPISNHLYFYWYRQILGQKVEFLVSFYNNEISEKSEIFDDQFSVERPDGSNFTLKIRSTKLEDSAMYFCASREPGTGGNTIYFGEGSWLTVV.

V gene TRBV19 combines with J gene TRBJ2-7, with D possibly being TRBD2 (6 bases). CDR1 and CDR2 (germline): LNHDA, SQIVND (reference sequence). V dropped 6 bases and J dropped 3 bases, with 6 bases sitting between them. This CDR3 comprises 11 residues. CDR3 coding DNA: TGTGCCAGTAGGCGGGGCTACGAGCAGTACTTC. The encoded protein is CASRRGYEQYF.

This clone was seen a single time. Here the CDR3 DNA reads TGTGCCATCAGTACTAGCGGGGGGGAGTACACCGGGGAGCTGTTTTTT. Its protein product is CAISTSGGEYTGELFF. The V gene is TRBV10-3, the J gene TRBJ2-2, with 13 bases identical to TRBD2. V gave up 5 bases and J gave up 3 bases; unmatched junction bases: 3. Germline CDR1 reads ENHRY; CDR2 reads SYGVKD. CDR3 length: 16 amino acids.

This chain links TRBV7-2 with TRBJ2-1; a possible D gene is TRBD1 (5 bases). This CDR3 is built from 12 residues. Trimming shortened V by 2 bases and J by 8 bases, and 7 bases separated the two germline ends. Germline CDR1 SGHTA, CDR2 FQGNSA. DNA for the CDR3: TGTGCCAGCAGCTTAAGGGGATATGAGCAGTTCTTC. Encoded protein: CASSLRGYEQFF.

The CDR3 DNA follows: TGTGCCAGCAGCCGTGACGGGGGGTTCTCCTACGAGCAGTACTTC. It encodes CASSRDGGFSYEQYF. The gene calls are TRBV7-2 and TRBJ2-7; 7 bases map to TRBD2. This CDR3 contains 15 residues. Trimming at V came to 5 bases and at J to 0 bases, leaving 7 bases not matched to a gene. The germline V gene encodes CDR1 SGHTA and CDR2 FQGNSA.

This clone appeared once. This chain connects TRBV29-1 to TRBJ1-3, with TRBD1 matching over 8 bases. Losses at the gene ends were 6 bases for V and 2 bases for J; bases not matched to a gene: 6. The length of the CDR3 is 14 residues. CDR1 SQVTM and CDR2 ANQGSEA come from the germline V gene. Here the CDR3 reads CSVVLQGAGNTIYF. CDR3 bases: TGCAGCGTCGTACTACAGGGGGCTGGAAACACCATATATTTT.

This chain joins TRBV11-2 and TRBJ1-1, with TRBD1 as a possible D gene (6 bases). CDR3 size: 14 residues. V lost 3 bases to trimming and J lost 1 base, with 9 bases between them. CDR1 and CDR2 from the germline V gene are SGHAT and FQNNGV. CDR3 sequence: CASSFGQKNTEAFF. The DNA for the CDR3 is TGTGCCAGCAGCTTCGGACAGAAGAACACTGAAGCTTTCTTT. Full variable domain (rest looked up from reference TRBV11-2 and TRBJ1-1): EAGVAQSPRYKIIEKRQSVAFWCNPISGHATLYWYQQILGQGPKLLIQFQNNGVVDDSQLPKDRFSAERLKGVDSTLKIQPAKLEDSAVYLCASSFGQKNTEAFFGQGTRLTVV.

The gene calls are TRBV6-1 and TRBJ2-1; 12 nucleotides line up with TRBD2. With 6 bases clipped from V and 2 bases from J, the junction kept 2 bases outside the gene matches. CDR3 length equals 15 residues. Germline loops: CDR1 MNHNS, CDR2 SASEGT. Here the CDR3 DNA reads TGTGCCAGCAGGACTAGCGGGGGCCCCTACAATGAGCAGTTCTTC. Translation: CASRTSGGPYNEQFF.

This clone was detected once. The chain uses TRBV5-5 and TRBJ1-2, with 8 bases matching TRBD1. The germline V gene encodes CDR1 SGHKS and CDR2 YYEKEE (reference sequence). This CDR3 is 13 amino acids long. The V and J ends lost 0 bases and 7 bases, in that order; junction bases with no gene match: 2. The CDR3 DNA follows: TGTGCCAGCAGCTTGGGGACAGGGCTTGGCTACACCTTC. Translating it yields CASSLGTGLGYTF.

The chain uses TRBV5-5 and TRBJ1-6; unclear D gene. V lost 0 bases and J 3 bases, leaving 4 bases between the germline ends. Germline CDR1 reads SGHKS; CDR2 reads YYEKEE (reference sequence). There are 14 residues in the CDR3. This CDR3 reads CASSLGSYNSPLHF. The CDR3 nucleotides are TGTGCCAGCAGCTTGGGGAGCTATAATTCACCCCTCCACTTT.

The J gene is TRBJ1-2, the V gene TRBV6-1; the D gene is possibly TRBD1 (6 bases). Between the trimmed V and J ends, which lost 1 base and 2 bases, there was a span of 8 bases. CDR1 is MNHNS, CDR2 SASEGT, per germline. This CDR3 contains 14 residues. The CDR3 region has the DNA TGTGCCAGCAGTGAAGGTACAGGGAACTATGGCTACACCTTC. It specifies CASSEGTGNYGYTF.

As DNA, the CDR3 is TGTGCCAGCAGCTCCCGGGGGAACACTGAAGCTTTCTTT. Translating gives CASSSRGNTEAFF. V and J are TRBV7-9 and TRBJ1-1, with D uncertain. Trimming pared 4 bases from V and 1 base from J, leaving 7 bases between. CDR1 is SEHNR, CDR2 FQNEAQ, per germline (reference sequence). This CDR3 has 13 residues.

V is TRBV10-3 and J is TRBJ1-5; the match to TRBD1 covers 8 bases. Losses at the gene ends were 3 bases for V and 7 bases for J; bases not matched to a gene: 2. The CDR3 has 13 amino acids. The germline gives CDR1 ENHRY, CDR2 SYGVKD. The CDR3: CAISDQGAQPQHF. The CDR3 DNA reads TGTGCCATCAGTGACCAGGGGGCACAGCCCCAGCATTTT.

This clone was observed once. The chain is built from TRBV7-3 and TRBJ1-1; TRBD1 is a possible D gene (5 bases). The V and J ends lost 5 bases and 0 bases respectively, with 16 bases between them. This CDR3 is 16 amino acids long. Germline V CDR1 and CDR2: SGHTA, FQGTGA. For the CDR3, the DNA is TGTGCCAGCAGCCTGACCGGGGGACTCATGAACACTGAAGCTTTCTTT. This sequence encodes CASSLTGGLMNTEAFF. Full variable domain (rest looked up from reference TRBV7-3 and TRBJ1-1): GAGVSQTPSNKVTEKGKYVELRCDPISGHTALYWYRQSLGQGPEFLIYFQGTGAADDSGLPNDRFFAVRPEGSVSTLKIQRTERGDSAVYLCASSLTGGLMNTEAFFGQGTRLTVV.

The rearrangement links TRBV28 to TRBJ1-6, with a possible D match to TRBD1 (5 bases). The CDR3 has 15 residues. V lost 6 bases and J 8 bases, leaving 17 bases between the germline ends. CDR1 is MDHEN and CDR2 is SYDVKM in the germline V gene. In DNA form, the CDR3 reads TGTGCCAGCAGCCCCCCCCAGGGTATTGATTCACCCCTCCACTTT. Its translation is CASSPPQGIDSPLHF.

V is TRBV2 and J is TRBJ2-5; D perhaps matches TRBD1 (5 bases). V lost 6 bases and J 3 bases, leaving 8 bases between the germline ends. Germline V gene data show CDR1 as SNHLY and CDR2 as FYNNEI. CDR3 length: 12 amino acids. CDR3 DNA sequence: TGTGCCAGCAGGGCAGGGAAAGAGACCCAGTACTTC. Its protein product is CASRAGKETQYF.

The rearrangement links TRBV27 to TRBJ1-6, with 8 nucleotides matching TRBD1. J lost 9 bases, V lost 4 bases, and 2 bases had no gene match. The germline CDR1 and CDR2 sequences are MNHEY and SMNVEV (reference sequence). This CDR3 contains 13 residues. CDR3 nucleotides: TGTGCCAGCAGTTCGGACAGGGTTTCACCCCTCCACTTT. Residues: CASSSDRVSPLHF.

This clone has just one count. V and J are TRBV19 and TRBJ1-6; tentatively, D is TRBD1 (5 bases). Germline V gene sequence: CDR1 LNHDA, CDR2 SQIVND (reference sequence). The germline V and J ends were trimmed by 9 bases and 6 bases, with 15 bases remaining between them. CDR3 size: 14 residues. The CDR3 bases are TGTGCCAGCGTCCAGGGTGGGGTTAATTCACCCCTCCACTTT. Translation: CASVQGGVNSPLHF.

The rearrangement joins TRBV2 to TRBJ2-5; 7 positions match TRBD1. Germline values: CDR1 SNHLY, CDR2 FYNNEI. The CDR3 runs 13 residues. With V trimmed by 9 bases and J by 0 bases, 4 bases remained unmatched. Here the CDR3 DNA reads TGTGCCAGTAAAGGGACAGACCAAGAGACCCAGTACTTC. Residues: CASKGTDQETQYF.

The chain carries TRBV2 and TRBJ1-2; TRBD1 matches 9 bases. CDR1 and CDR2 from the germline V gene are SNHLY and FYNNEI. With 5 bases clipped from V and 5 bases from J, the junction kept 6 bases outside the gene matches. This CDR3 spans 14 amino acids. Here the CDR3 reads CASSYRGQEYGYTF. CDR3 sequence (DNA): TGTGCCAGCAGTTACAGGGGGCAGGAATATGGCTACACCTTC.

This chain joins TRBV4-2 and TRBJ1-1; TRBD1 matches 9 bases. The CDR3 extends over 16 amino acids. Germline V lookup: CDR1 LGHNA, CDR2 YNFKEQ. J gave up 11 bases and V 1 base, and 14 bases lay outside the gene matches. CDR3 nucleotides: TGTGCCAGCAGCCAAGCGGCGGGACAGGGACAGGCCGAGGCTTTCTTT. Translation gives CASSQAAGQGQAEAFF.

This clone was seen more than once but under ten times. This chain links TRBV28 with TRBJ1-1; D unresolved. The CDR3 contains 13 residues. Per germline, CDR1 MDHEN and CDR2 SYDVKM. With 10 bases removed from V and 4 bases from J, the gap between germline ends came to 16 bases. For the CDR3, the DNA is TGTGCCAACAGCCCTCCTGCGAGCACTGAAGCTTTCTTT. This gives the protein CANSPPASTEAFF.

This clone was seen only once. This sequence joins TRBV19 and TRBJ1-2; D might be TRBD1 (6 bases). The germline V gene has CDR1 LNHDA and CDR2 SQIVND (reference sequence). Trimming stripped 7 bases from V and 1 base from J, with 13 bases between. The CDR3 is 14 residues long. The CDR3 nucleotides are TGTGCCAGTACTGGGACACAGAATAACTATGGCTACACCTTC. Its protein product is CASTGTQNNYGYTF.

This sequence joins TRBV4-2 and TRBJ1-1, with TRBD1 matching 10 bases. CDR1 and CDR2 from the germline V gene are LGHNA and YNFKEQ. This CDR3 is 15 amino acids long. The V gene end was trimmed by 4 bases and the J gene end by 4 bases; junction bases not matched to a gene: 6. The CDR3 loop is CASSPWTGGSTEAFF. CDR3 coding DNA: TGTGCCAGCAGCCCGTGGACAGGGGGGAGCACTGAAGCTTTCTTT.

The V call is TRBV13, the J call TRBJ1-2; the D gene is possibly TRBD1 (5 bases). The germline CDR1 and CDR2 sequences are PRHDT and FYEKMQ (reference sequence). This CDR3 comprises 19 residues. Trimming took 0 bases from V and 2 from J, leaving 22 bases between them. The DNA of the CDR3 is TGTGCCAGCAGCTTAGGACGGTTTGGTCGGCAGGGAATAAACTATGGCTACACCTTC. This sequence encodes CASSLGRFGRQGINYGYTF.

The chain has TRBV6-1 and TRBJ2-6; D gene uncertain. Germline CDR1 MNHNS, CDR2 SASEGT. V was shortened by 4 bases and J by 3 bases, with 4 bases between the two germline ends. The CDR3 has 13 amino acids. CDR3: CASSVIGANVLTF. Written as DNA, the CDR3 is TGTGCCAGCAGTGTGATTGGGGCCAACGTCCTGACTTTC.

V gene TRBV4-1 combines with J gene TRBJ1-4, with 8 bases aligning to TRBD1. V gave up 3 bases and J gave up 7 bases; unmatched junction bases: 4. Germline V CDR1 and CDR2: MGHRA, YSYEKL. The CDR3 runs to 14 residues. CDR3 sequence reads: CASSHDRGSEKLFF. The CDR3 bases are TGCGCCAGCAGCCACGACAGGGGAAGTGAAAAACTGTTTTTT.